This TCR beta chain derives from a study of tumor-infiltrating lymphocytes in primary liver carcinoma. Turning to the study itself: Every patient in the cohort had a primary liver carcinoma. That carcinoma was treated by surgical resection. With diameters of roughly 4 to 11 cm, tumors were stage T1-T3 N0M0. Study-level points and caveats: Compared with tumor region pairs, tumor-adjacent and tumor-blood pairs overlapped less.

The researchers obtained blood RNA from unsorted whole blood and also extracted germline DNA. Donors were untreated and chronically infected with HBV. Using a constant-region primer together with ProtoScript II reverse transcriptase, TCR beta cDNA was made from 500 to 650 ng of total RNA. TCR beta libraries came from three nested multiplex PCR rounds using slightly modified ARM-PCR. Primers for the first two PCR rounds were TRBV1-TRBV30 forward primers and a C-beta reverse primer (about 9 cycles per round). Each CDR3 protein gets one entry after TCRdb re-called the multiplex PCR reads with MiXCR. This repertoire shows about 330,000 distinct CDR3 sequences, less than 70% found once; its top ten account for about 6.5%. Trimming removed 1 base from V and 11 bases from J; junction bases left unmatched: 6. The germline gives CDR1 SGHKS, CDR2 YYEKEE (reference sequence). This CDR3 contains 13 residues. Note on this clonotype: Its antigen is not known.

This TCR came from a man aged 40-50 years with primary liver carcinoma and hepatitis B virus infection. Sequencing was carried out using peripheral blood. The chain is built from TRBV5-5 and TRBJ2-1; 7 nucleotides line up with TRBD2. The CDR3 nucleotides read TGTGCCAGCAGCTTGTCCCTAGCGGAACAGCAGTTCTTC. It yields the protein CASSLSLAEQQFF.